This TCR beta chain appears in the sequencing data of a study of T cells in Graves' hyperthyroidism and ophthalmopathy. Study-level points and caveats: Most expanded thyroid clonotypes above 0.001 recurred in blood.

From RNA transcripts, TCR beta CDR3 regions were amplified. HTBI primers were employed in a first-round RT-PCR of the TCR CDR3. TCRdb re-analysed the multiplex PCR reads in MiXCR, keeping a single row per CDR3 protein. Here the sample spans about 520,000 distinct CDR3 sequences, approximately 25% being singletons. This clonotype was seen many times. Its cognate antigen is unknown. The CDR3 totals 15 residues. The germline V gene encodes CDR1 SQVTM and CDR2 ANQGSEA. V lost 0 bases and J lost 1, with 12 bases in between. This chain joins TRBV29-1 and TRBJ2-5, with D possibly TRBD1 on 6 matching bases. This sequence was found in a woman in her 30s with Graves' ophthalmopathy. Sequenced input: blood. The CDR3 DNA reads TGCAGCGTTGAAGATGCGACAGGCTTCCAAGAGACCCAGTACTTC. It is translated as CSVEDATGFQETQYF.